This TCR beta chain originates from a study of T cells in localized non-small cell lung cancer. In germline, CDR1 is KGHSH, CDR2 LQKENI. Unmatched junction bases numbered 3, after V lost 6 bases and J lost 6 bases. This CDR3 has 12 residues. Generated by immunoSEQ multiplex PCR, the TCRdb table keeps only in-frame clones and is missing some. The table includes tens of thousands of clones, around 84% detected once. V is TRBV18 and J is TRBJ1-2; 8 bases align to TRBD1. The TCR originated in a male donor aged 60 or older with stage III lung adenocarcinoma. The sequences come from peripheral blood, collected before any cancer treatment. CDR3 protein: CASSQGADGYTF. Here the CDR3 DNA reads TGTGCCAGCTCCCAGGGGGCGGATGGCTACACCTTC.